Listed here are 19 T cell receptor beta chains from one sample, sequenced in a study of CD8 T cells in ankylosing spondylitis. TCRdb recomputed calls from the 5' RACE reads with MiXCR, one row per CDR3 protein. Here the sample spans a few hundred thousand distinct CDR3 sequences, roughly 18% being singletons. Sequencing was performed on blood, either unsorted or a sorted T cell fraction (not recorded which). The receptors derive from a male donor with ankylosing spondylitis or in good health (not recorded which).

This clonotype was seen once. The V call is TRBV12-3 or TRBV12-4, the J call TRBJ2-1, with D perhaps given as TRBD1 or TRBD2 (6 bases each). CDR3 size: 11 residues. The V end was cut by 11 bases, the J end by 7 bases, with 12 bases between. In DNA, the CDR3 is TGTGCCTGTAAGGGGGGAAATGAGCAGTTCTTC. Translation: CACKGGNEQFF.

This clonotype was found many times. The chain combines TRBV4-1 with TRBJ1-5, with TRBD1 identical over 10 bases. Per the germline V gene, CDR1 is MGHRA and CDR2 is YSYEKL. The CDR3 covers 14 residues. V was pared by 3 bases and J by 6 bases, with 2 bases of the junction left unmatched. The CDR3: CASSHGQGGQPQHF. The CDR3 nucleotides are TGCGCCAGCAGCCATGGACAGGGGGGTCAGCCCCAGCATTTT.

The genes are TRBV6-2 or TRBV6-3 and TRBJ2-1; D perhaps matches TRBD2 (6 bases). This CDR3 spans 15 amino acids. The germline V gene has CDR1 MNHEY and CDR2 SVGEGT. The V end lost 6 bases, the J end lost 0 bases, and 12 bases lay between the germline ends. The CDR3 DNA sequence: TGTGCCAGCAGGGGAGGCAGCCGCTCCTACAATGAGCAGTTCTTC. Translating it yields CASRGGSRSYNEQFF.

V usage is TRBV13 and J usage is TRBJ2-7; 12 bases map to TRBD1. V trimming: 4 bases; J trimming: 3 bases; junction bases outside the gene matches: 7. The CDR3 is made up of 16 amino acids. Germline V gene data show CDR1 as PRHDT and CDR2 as FYEKMQ (reference sequence). CDR3 DNA sequence: TGTGCCAGCAGCTCGACCGGGACAGGGGGCGTCTACGAGCAGTACTTC. This codes for CASSSTGTGGVYEQYF.

This clonotype came up a few times. The J gene is TRBJ2-5, the V gene TRBV7-2, with 8 bases lining up with TRBD2. The CDR3 totals 15 residues. From germline, CDR1 is SGHTA and CDR2 FQGNSA. J gave up 5 bases and V 7 bases, and 12 bases lay outside the gene matches. CDR3 protein: CASTGAGGVWETQYF. The CDR3 nucleotides read TGTGCCAGCACCGGGGCGGGGGGCGTGTGGGAGACCCAGTACTTC.

This clonotype turned up a few times. The V call is TRBV20-1, the J call TRBJ1-5, with a tentative D call TRBD1 (6 bases). V lost 1 base and J lost 6, with 19 bases in between. The CDR3 runs 16 residues. Germline V CDR1 and CDR2: DFQATT, SNEGSKA (reference sequence). This CDR3 reads CSARGPDTGPGQPQHF. The CDR3 nucleotides are TGCAGTGCTAGAGGGCCGGATACAGGGCCGGGTCAGCCCCAGCATTTT.

The chain carries TRBV4-1 and TRBJ2-2; D is possibly TRBD2 (7 bases). The CDR3 extends over 14 amino acids. Per germline, CDR1 MGHRA and CDR2 YSYEKL. Trimming took off 7 bases at V and 3 bases at J, with 12 bases between the two ends. The CDR3 loop reads CASKGGGDTGELFF. Here the CDR3 DNA reads TGCGCCAGCAAGGGAGGGGGTGACACCGGGGAGCTGTTTTTT.

This clonotype is deemed medium-sized. The J gene is TRBJ2-2, the V gene TRBV6-2 or TRBV6-3; D perhaps matches TRBD1 (5 bases). Germline lookup yields CDR1 MNHEY and CDR2 SVGEGT. V lost 5 bases, J lost 5 bases, and 9 bases lay in between. This CDR3 contains 13 residues. The CDR3 loop is CASSQTETGELFF. In DNA form, the CDR3 reads TGTGCCAGCAGTCAGACAGAGACCGGGGAGCTGTTTTTT.

The rearrangement links TRBV7-9 to TRBJ2-3, with TRBD2 as a possible D gene (6 bases). Trimming left V 1 base short and J 8 bases short, with 19 bases between. CDR3 size: 16 residues. Germline V gives CDR1 SEHNR, CDR2 FQNEAQ (reference sequence). CDR3 amino acids: CASSLDRDLTVGTQYF. Here the CDR3 DNA reads TGTGCCAGCAGCTTAGACCGGGACTTAACAGTCGGTACGCAGTATTTT.

The CDR3 region has the DNA TGTGCCAGCAGCTTAGCGAATAACTACGAGCAGTACTTC. It specifies CASSLANNYEQYF. The chain employs TRBV7-2 and TRBJ2-7; D not certain. V lost 0 bases and J lost 3, with 6 bases in between. The germline CDR1 and CDR2 sequences are SGHTA and FQGNSA. The CDR3 covers 13 residues.

This clonotype has only a few counts. The V call is TRBV4-1, the J call TRBJ1-1; no clear D gene. CDR1 and CDR2 (germline): MGHRA, YSYEKL. The germline V and J ends were trimmed by 3 bases and 2 bases, with 13 bases remaining between them. The CDR3 consists of 15 residues. The DNA for the CDR3 is TGCGCCAGCAGCCACTCCAATGACGGAAACACTGAAGCTTTCTTT. Amino acids: CASSHSNDGNTEAFF.

This clonotype was counted a few times. The gene calls are TRBV5-1 and TRBJ2-7; D perhaps matches TRBD2 (6 bases). Germline V CDR1 and CDR2: SGHRS, YFSETQ. V was shortened by 5 bases and J by 7 bases, with 13 bases between the two germline ends. There are 12 residues in the CDR3. The CDR3 sequence: CASSGGLAEQYF. The CDR3 DNA reads as TGCGCCAGCAGTGGAGGGCTGGCGGAGCAGTACTTC.

The V call is TRBV18, the J call TRBJ2-1; 9 nucleotides match TRBD2. The CDR3 sequence is 14 residues long. Germline V gives CDR1 KGHSH, CDR2 LQKENI. V dropped 4 bases and J dropped 12; count of bases not matched to a gene: 10. CDR3 amino acids: CASSLPGLAYGQFF. The CDR3 DNA is TGTGCCAGCTCACTACCGGGACTAGCTTACGGGCAGTTCTTC.

This chain uses TRBV7-9 with TRBJ2-4; no firm D call. With 3 bases removed from V and 8 bases from J, the gap between germline ends came to 8 bases. The CDR3 is 12 residues long. Germline CDR1 and CDR2: SEHNR and FQNEAQ (reference sequence). CDR3: CASSFPLDIQYF. The CDR3 nucleotides are TGTGCCAGCAGCTTCCCCCTAGACATTCAGTACTTC.

This clonotype was seen many times. The chain uses TRBV20-1 and TRBJ2-1; D gene ambiguous. The CDR3 has 15 amino acids. The germline V gene encodes CDR1 DFQATT and CDR2 SNEGSKA (reference sequence). V was shortened by 6 bases and J by 0 bases, with 15 bases between the two germline ends. CDR3 region: CSAQDDHFSYNEQFF. The CDR3 nucleotides read TGCAGTGCCCAGGACGACCATTTCTCCTACAATGAGCAGTTCTTC.

This clonotype was seen only a few times. The gene calls are TRBV5-5 and TRBJ2-1; TRBD2 aligns across 12 bases. CDR3 length: 15 residues. The germline gives CDR1 SGHKS, CDR2 YYEKEE (reference sequence). Trimming cost V 1 base and J 9 bases; bases outside gene matches: 5. The CDR3 DNA reads TGTGCCAGCAGCTTGCTCGGACTAGCGGGAATTGAGCAGTTCTTC. As protein: CASSLLGLAGIEQFF. Complete variable domain (other parts from reference TRBV5-5 and TRBJ2-1): DAGVTQSPTHLIKTRGQQVTLRCSPISGHKSVSWYQQVLGQGPQFIFQYYEKEERGRGNFPDRFSARQFPNYSSELNVNALLLGDSALYLCASSLLGLAGIEQFFGPGTRLTVL.

This clonotype was counted ten times or more. The CDR3 is CSVVTGAGEQYF. CDR3 coding DNA: TGCAGCGTTGTTACAGGGGCGGGCGAGCAGTACTTC. The chain links TRBV29-1 to TRBJ2-7; 7 nucleotides match TRBD1. This CDR3 spans 12 amino acids. V shed 4 bases and J 6 bases; nucleotides not matched to a gene: 6. Germline V gene sequence: CDR1 SQVTM, CDR2 ANQGSEA.

The rearrangement joins TRBV4-1 to TRBJ2-1; D not resolved. This CDR3 has 12 residues. V lost 1 base, J lost 7 bases, and 5 bases lay in between. Looked up from germline, CDR1 is MGHRA and CDR2 is YSYEKL. The CDR3 nucleotides read TGCGCCAGCAGCCAAGTTGGGAATGAGCAGTTCTTC. Translating gives CASSQVGNEQFF.

This clonotype came up many times. The gene calls are TRBV12-3 or TRBV12-4 and TRBJ2-5, with 10 nucleotides matching TRBD2. With V trimmed by 5 bases and J by 5 bases, 14 bases remained unmatched. The CDR3 loop spans 17 amino acids. In nucleotides, the CDR3 is TGTGCCAGCAGTCCAGGACTAGCGGTCCCGAATAGGGAGACCCAGTACTTC. Translating it yields CASSPGLAVPNRETQYF.